The sequence of this T cell receptor beta chain was determined in a study of shared clonotypes between healthy human individuals. Researchers ran the assay at a deep level. Genomic DNA of each subset was evenly split across several immunoSEQ plates. In the source study's methods: Junction-only immunoSEQ sequences carried no quality scores, so filtering differed. Repertoires were generated with immunoSEQ multiplex PCR, while TCRdb's copy carries only in-frame clones and drops some. V and J calls and clone size follow that table, whereas D and trimming were derived from the DNA. This table has roughly 2,300,000 clones, roughly 92% appearing once. Germline loops: CDR1 SGHTA, CDR2 FQGNSA. This CDR3 is 18 amino acids long. Trimming removed 5 bases at V and 0 bases at J, with 20 bases between.

The TCR comes from a young man in good health. Some clones in this sample may be carry-over from other donors' samples. The specimen sequenced was naive CD4+ T cells from PBMCs. Subset noted: CD45RA+ positively selected. This chain uses TRBV7-2 with TRBJ1-5; D unclear. CDR3 residues: CASSRYRALGNSNQPQHF. CDR3 sequence (DNA): TGTGCCAGCAGCCGATACCGGGCGCTGGGAAATAGCAATCAGCCCCAGCATTTT.